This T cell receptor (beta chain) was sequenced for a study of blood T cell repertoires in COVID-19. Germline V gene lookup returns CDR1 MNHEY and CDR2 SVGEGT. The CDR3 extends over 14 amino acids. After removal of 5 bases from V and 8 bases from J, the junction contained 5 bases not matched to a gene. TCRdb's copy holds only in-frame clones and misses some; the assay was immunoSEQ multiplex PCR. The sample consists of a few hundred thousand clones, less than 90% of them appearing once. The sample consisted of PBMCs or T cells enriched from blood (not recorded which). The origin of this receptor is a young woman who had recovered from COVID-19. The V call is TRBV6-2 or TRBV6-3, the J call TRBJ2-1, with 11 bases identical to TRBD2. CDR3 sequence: CASSNSGRAHEQFF. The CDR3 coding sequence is TGTGCCAGCAGTAATAGCGGGAGGGCCCATGAGCAGTTCTTC.